This T cell receptor beta chain originates from a study of identical twins. Germline V lookup: CDR1 SGHRS, CDR2 YFSETQ. The CDR3 loop spans 14 amino acids. V was trimmed by 4 bases and J by 0 bases, leaving 9 bases between them. A single record per CDR3 protein comes from TCRdb applying MiXCR to the 5' RACE reads. The sample lists 1.5 million to 2 million distinct CDR3 sequences; 32% were seen once. This clonotype has only a few counts. The chain recombines TRBV5-1 with TRBJ2-3; D is unresolved. This clonotype was sampled from a newborn girl in good health. The specimen was cord blood. The CDR3 loop reads CASSNGPSTDTQYF. The CDR3 DNA sequence: TGCGCCAGCAGCAACGGGCCTAGCACAGATACGCAGTATTTT.